This T cell receptor (beta chain) was recorded in a study of blood T cell repertoires in COVID-19 (dated by TCRdb to the early 2020s). Regarding the complete study: Collaborator samples came from the United States, Italy and Spain and covered acute and convalescent phases of COVID-19. The prospective study material was composed of cDNA or gDNA derived from T cells, B-cell-depleted T cells, or PBMCs. The dataset comprised deeply sampled blood TCRbeta repertoires from subjects exposed to, actively infected with, or recovered from COVID-19. The repertoires were released in a freely available public database intended as a resource for research on the immune response to SARS-CoV-2. Samples came from the ongoing ImmuneRACE study (first 160 participants) plus 1,254 subjects from 6 global collaborators. A de-identified subject ID, COVID-19 status, age in years and sex were almost always included in the sample metadata. Where HLA class I and class II types were available, the types were taken from metadata supplied by the sample provider, not from assay-based typing.

The collaborating institutions used their own protocols to collect whole blood in K2EDTA tubes. For TCRbeta analysis, collaborators shipped samples as frozen whole blood, isolated PBMCs, or DNA extracted from either of those sample types. To note about this clone: Its antigen target is currently unknown. There are no base qualities to consult, and no much larger clone falls within one base.

The paper's findings and limits, for the study overall: The amount of clinical and demographic metadata varied by source and participant and was provided uncurated.

There are 15 amino acids in the CDR3, from cysteine to phenylalanine inclusive. Only CDR3 DNA remains: 45 bases, in frame from the first base. Ends trimmed: V by 2 bases, J by 3 bases; bases unmatched to a gene: 6. The germline V gene encodes CDR1 GTSNPN and CDR2 SVGIG (reference sequence). The immunoSEQ Assay, a bias-controlled multiplex PCR, was used to amplify TCRbeta CDR3 regions from genomic DNA. In the paper's pipeline: The number of nucleated cells in each sample was estimated from the amplification of reference gene primers within the assay. Sequence reads were collapsed and filtered to measure the absolute abundance of every unique TCRbeta CDR3 rearrangement. For each sample, productive Simpson clonality was calculated as the square root of Simpson's diversity index across productive rearrangements. TCRdb provides this immuneACCESS table in a form limited to in-frame rearrangements. Some clones are lacking; in checked studies, under half of them reflect an unresolved V gene, and why the rest are absent is not known. V, J and clone size were drawn from that table, and D and trimming were deduced from the DNA. The sample contains about 160,000 clones, 85% of them found a single time. The ten largest clones add up to about 3.3% of the sample.

The sequence came from a human donor with acute or convalescent COVID-19. The donor label of this sample is uncertain. The chain employs TRBV30 and TRBJ2-3; TRBD2 agrees with 9 junctional bases. Input material: peripheral blood. The sequence in DNA is TGTGCCTGGAGTCCTGGCGGGGGGGCGACAGATACGCAGTATTTT. Its coded protein is CAWSPGGGATDTQYF.